The clone carrying this T cell receptor beta chain was seen only once. Its target is not known. The data were obtained in a study of T-cell memory formation after mild COVID-19. Broader study findings: Balance between CD4 and CD8 was seen in clones contracting day 15 to 85, and a CD4+ lean was seen in later expanders. Second-wave clones reaching peak frequency on day 37 lacked confirmed SARS-CoV-2 specificity.

One entry per CDR3 protein, called by TCRdb with MiXCR from the 5' RACE reads. The sample lists 550,000 to 700,000 distinct CDR3 sequences; roughly 17% were seen once. This receptor was obtained from an adult woman who had mild COVID-19 (a few samples of this study predate the infection). Cell type and time point are not known. What was sequenced was PBMCs or a T cell subset sorted from them (not recorded which).

This CDR3 is CAGWERAGGTDTQYF. CDR3 in DNA: TGTGCCGGCTGGGAGCGAGCGGGAGGCACAGATACGCAGTATTTT. The chain recombines TRBV5-4 with TRBJ2-3, with 8 positions matching TRBD2. Germline V gene lookup returns CDR1 SGHNT and CDR2 YYREEE (reference sequence). The trim removed 10 bases at V and 1 base at J, leaving 11 bases unmatched. This CDR3 is 15 amino acids long.